This T cell receptor (beta chain) was recorded in a study of T cells in localized non-small cell lung cancer. Study-level results: Higher blood T cell density tracked longer overall survival. Sequencing was limited to one tumor region, leaving the possibility of heterogeneity open. It was uninvolved adjacent lung that showed the highest T cell clonality, exceeding tumor. Appearing in adjacent lung were a median roughly 57 of the top 100 tumor clones.

A remark on this clone: Its antigen is not identified.

Losses at the gene ends were 6 bases for V and 3 bases for J; bases not matched to a gene: 2. Germline CDR1 reads MGHDK; CDR2 reads SYGVNS. The CDR3 is made up of 13 amino acids. Assay: immunoSEQ multiplex PCR; the TCRdb copy retains only in-frame clones and omits some. The data show 40,000 to 65,000 clones, 65% to 85% seen once. Sequences were derived from peripheral blood mononuclear cells, sampled before any cancer treatment. The rearrangement uses TRBV25-1 and TRBJ1-5; TRBD1 agrees at 7 bases. This sequence was found in a man between 40 and 75 years old with stage III lung adenocarcinoma. The CDR3 is CASRGQSNQPQHF. The CDR3, as DNA: TGTGCCAGCAGGGGACAGTCCAATCAGCCCCAGCATTTT.